These 8 T cell receptor beta chains came from one sample sequenced in a study of T cells in Graves' hyperthyroidism and ophthalmopathy. What was amplified from RNA transcripts were TCR beta CDR3 regions. HTBI primers were the set used in a first-round RT-PCR of the TCR CDR3. TCRdb reanalysed the multiplex PCR reads using MiXCR and keeps one entry per CDR3 protein. The data show over 300,000 distinct CDR3 sequences, with roughly an eighth seen just once and roughly 35% held by the top ten. Source material: blood. These receptors were obtained from a woman aged 35 to 49 with Graves' ophthalmopathy.

This clonotype was seen a handful of times. The rearrangement joins TRBV11-2 to TRBJ2-1; 7 bases are a match to TRBD2. CDR3 length: 14 residues. The trim removed 1 base at V and 7 bases at J, leaving 4 bases unmatched. The V gene's germline CDR1 is SGHAT and CDR2 FQNNGV. CDR3: CASSLVMGGNEQFF. CDR3 DNA: TGTGCCAGCAGCTTAGTAATGGGGGGGAATGAGCAGTTCTTC.

This clonotype was observed many times. V and J are TRBV29-1 and TRBJ2-1, with 8 bases fitting TRBD2. Germline V gene sequence: CDR1 SQVTM, CDR2 ANQGSEA. This CDR3 is 14 amino acids long. V lost 6 bases, J lost 4 bases, and 8 bases stayed unmatched. CDR3 DNA sequence: TGCAGCGTGTTTAGCGGGAAGAGTTACAATGAGCAGTTCTTC. It translates to CSVFSGKSYNEQFF.

This clonotype was found many times. The V gene is TRBV27, the J gene TRBJ2-5; D not resolved. The CDR3 has 13 amino acids. CDR1 and CDR2 from the germline V gene are MNHEY and SMNVEV (reference sequence). V lost 6 bases and J lost 2, with 10 bases in between. CDR3 nucleotides: TGTGCCAGCAGGCCCCCTGAACAAGAGACCCAGTACTTC. Protein: CASRPPEQETQYF.

This clonotype was observed many times. The chain has TRBV19 and TRBJ1-5, with a weak D call TRBD1 (5 bases). The CDR3 spans 12 residues. The ends were cut back, 6 bases at V and 7 bases at J, with 10 bases in the middle. CDR1 LNHDA and CDR2 SQIVND come from the germline V gene (reference sequence). Here the CDR3 DNA reads TGTGCCAGTAGCAAACGGGGGCAGCCCCAGCATTTT. It translates to CASSKRGQPQHF.

This clonotype is medium-sized. J is TRBJ2-3 and V is TRBV2; D possibly corresponds to TRBD2 (5 bases). Germline lookup yields CDR1 SNHLY and CDR2 FYNNEI. The CDR3 spans 14 residues. The germline V and J ends were trimmed by 5 bases and 3 bases, with 12 bases remaining between them. The CDR3 DNA is TGTGCCAGCAGTACTAGTTCTGGTACAGATACGCAGTATTTT. This encodes CASSTSSGTDTQYF.

This clonotype came up a few times. The chain combines TRBV14 with TRBJ2-1, with 9 bases fitting TRBD2. With V trimmed by 4 bases and J by 2 bases, 0 bases remained unmatched. Per germline, CDR1 SGHDN and CDR2 FVKESK. The CDR3 runs to 14 residues. CDR3 loop: CASSRTSAYNEQFF. The CDR3 nucleotides are TGTGCCAGCAGCCGGACTAGCGCCTACAATGAGCAGTTCTTC.

In this sample, this clonotype turned up a few times. The J gene is TRBJ2-3, the V gene TRBV10-1; tentatively, D is TRBD1 (6 bases). With 3 bases removed from V and 4 bases from J, the gap between germline ends came to 14 bases. The germline V gene encodes CDR1 WNHNN and CDR2 SYGVQD (reference sequence). CDR3 length: 15 amino acids. Here the CDR3 DNA reads TGCGCCAGCAGTGAAGTGTTGCAGGGGCCAGATACGCAGTATTTT. As protein: CASSEVLQGPDTQYF.

This clonotype was picked up many times. The gene calls are TRBV2 and TRBJ2-3; 9 nucleotides align to TRBD2. This CDR3 is built from 15 residues. The V and J ends lost 5 bases and 5 bases, in that order; junction bases with no gene match: 8. From germline, CDR1 is SNHLY and CDR2 FYNNEI. The CDR3 sequence is CASSPRGGREDTQYF. The CDR3 region has the DNA TGTGCCAGCAGTCCGCGGGGGGGCCGCGAAGATACGCAGTATTTT.